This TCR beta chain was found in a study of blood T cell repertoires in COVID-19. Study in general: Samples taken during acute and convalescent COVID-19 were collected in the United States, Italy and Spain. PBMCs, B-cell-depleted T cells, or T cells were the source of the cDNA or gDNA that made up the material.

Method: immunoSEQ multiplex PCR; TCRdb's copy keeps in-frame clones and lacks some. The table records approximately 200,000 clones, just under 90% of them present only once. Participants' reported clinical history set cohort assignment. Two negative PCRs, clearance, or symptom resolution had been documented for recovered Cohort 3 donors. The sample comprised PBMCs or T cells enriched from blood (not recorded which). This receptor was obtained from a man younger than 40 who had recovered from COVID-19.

CDR3 coding DNA: TGTGCCAGTAGTATCAGACTAGCGGGGGGCCTTGGTACGCAGTATTTT. Encoded protein: CASSIRLAGGLGTQYF. This sequence joins TRBV19 and TRBJ2-3, with 13 bases fitting TRBD2. Looked up from germline, CDR1 is LNHDA and CDR2 is SQIVND (reference sequence). V was pared by 3 bases and J by 8 bases, with 8 bases of the junction left unmatched. This CDR3 is 16 amino acids long.